Here is one TCR beta chain with its context. This entry belongs to a study of shared clonotypes between healthy human individuals. The germline gives CDR1 MNHEY, CDR2 SMNVEV (reference sequence). Trimming shortened V by 6 bases and J by 3 bases, and 18 bases separated the two germline ends. The CDR3 is 15 residues long. Naive CD4+ cells were CD45RA-selected; the remaining cells were memory. Replicate PCRs from sorted subsets contained about 200 ng DNA, which is 30,000 to 35,000 T cell genomes. The repertoire was sequenced with immunoSEQ multiplex PCR; TCRdb's copy has only in-frame clones and lacks some. The profile covers over a million clones, with 70% to 80% appearing a single time and 0.6% to 0.75% taken by the ten largest.

This receptor was taken from a man aged 18-30 years in good health. Some clones in this sample may be carry-over from other donors' samples. Sequenced sample: memory CD4+ T cells from PBMCs. Documented subset: CD45RA-negative fraction. This chain links TRBV27 with TRBJ2-7; D may be TRBD1 or TRBD2 (6 bases each). The CDR3 here is CASRRTQGGNYEQYF. As DNA, the CDR3 is TGTGCCAGCAGACGAACACAGGGAGGCAACTACGAGCAGTACTTC.